These 27 T cell receptor beta chains came from one sample sequenced in a study of blood T cell repertoires in COVID-19. Clones were sequenced by immunoSEQ multiplex PCR, and TCRdb holds only the in-frame ones, with some missing. The sample has 200,000 to 300,000 clones, approximately 89% seen once. Sequencing was done on a sample of PBMCs or T cells enriched from blood (not recorded which). These receptors originate from a woman aged 18-35 years who had recovered from COVID-19.

The V gene is TRBV5-4, the J gene TRBJ2-1, with D perhaps matching TRBD2 (6 bases). Germline V gives CDR1 SGHNT, CDR2 YYREEE (reference sequence). V dropped 1 base and J dropped 0 bases, with 8 bases sitting between them. The CDR3 runs to 15 residues. The CDR3 DNA reads TGTGCCAGCAGCTTGAGGGGAGGCTCCTACAATGAGCAGTTCTTC. Translation: CASSLRGGSYNEQFF.

The chain uses TRBV28 and TRBJ1-4; D perhaps matches TRBD1 (6 bases). The CDR3 has 16 amino acids. Germline-derived CDR1 and CDR2 are MDHEN and SYDVKM. V was cut by 3 bases and J by 5 bases, with 16 bases left in between. CDR3 in DNA: TGTGCCAGCAGTTTGGAACAGGGAGAGTGGAATGAAAAACTGTTTTTT. Translated, it gives CASSLEQGEWNEKLFF.

V gene TRBV12-2 combines with J gene TRBJ2-5; TRBD2 is the table's D call and was not checked against the DNA. TRBV12-2 is a listed pseudogene. This CDR3 contains 14 residues. The CDR3 is CASRRTRYQETQYF. CDR3 DNA: TGTGCAAGTCGAAGGACTAGATACCAAGAGACCCAGTACTTC.

This rearrangement joins TRBV4-3 to TRBJ2-3, with 8 bases identical to TRBD2. Germline trimming cut 1 base from V and 6 bases from J; bases unmatched to any gene: 0. CDR1 and CDR2 (germline): LGHNA, YSLEER. The CDR3 runs 13 residues. For the CDR3, the DNA is TGCGCCAGCAGCCAAGGACTAGCGGATACGCAGTATTTT. It specifies CASSQGLADTQYF.

The chain is built from TRBV4-2 and TRBJ2-1; 11 positions match TRBD2. The CDR3 runs to 16 residues. CDR1 and CDR2 (germline): LGHNA, YNFKEQ. The J segment lost 5 bases and the V segment lost 4 bases, leaving 7 bases of the junction unmatched. Written as DNA, the CDR3 is TGTGCCAGCAGCCTGAGGACTAGCGGGTCCAACAATGAGCAGTTCTTC. This gives the protein CASSLRTSGSNNEQFF.

This chain links TRBV4-3 with TRBJ2-7; 10 positions agree with TRBD2. Germline V gives CDR1 LGHNA, CDR2 YSLEER. Trimming removed 0 bases from V and 6 bases from J; junction bases left unmatched: 8. CDR3 size: 16 residues. This CDR3 is CASSQDWASGGLEQYF. The DNA of the CDR3 is TGCGCCAGCAGCCAAGACTGGGCTAGCGGGGGCCTCGAGCAGTACTTC.

This clone was detected only a few times. The chain links TRBV4-1 to TRBJ2-7, with 10 bases that match TRBD2. CDR3 length equals 16 residues. The ends lost 2 bases at V and 3 bases at J; junction bases unmatched: 7. Germline CDR1 reads MGHRA; CDR2 reads YSYEKL. Here the CDR3 reads CASSQFPAGGGYEQYF. CDR3 DNA: TGCGCCAGCAGCCAATTCCCAGCGGGAGGGGGCTACGAGCAGTACTTC.

The V call is TRBV3-1 (or the pseudogene TRBV3-2), the J call TRBJ2-3; D possibly corresponds to TRBD2 (6 bases). V dropped 4 bases and J dropped 2 bases, with 16 bases sitting between them. The germline CDR1 and CDR2 sequences are LGHDT and YNNKEL (reference sequence). This CDR3 spans 16 amino acids. In nucleotides, the CDR3 is TGTGCCAGCAGCCCCAGAGGTGGCGGGGCCACAGATACGCAGTATTTT. Translated: CASSPRGGGATDTQYF.

This rearrangement joins TRBV2 to TRBJ2-5; TRBD1 matches at 11 bases. Germline loops: CDR1 SNHLY, CDR2 FYNNEI. This CDR3 has 15 residues. Trimming at V came to 8 bases and at J to 1 base, leaving 6 bases not matched to a gene. CDR3 DNA sequence: TGTGCCAGCTCCCTGGACAGGGGGCCCCAAGAGACCCAGTACTTC. This codes for CASSLDRGPQETQYF. Variable domain in full (rest from reference TRBV2 and TRBJ2-5): EPEVTQTPSHQVTQMGQEVILRCVPISNHLYFYWYRQILGQKVEFLVSFYNNEISEKSEIFDDQFSVERPDGSNFTLKIRSTKLEDSAMYFCASSLDRGPQETQYFGPGTRLLVL.

This rearrangement joins TRBV7-2 to TRBJ1-2; TRBD1 aligns across 9 bases. The CDR3 is 15 residues long. Germline loops: CDR1 SGHTA, CDR2 FQGNSA. J was trimmed by 4 bases and V by 1 base; bases with no gene match: 4. CDR3: CASSLETGGIYGYTF. The DNA of the CDR3 is TGTGCCAGCAGCTTAGAGACAGGGGGTATCTATGGCTACACCTTC.

The chain joins TRBV4-3 to TRBJ1-2; the match to TRBD1 covers 8 bases. The V gene's germline CDR1 is LGHNA and CDR2 YSLEER. The CDR3 has 13 amino acids. V shed 1 base and J 8 bases; nucleotides not matched to a gene: 3. In nucleotides, the CDR3 is TGCGCCAGCAGCCAAGCCAGGGGGCGCGGCTACACCTTC. Protein product: CASSQARGRGYTF.

J is TRBJ2-5 and V is TRBV18; D might be TRBD2 (5 bases). CDR3 length: 13 amino acids. Germline CDR1 KGHSH, CDR2 LQKENI. V lost 4 bases and J lost 5, with 11 bases in between. The chain's CDR3 is CASSRGRSETQYF. CDR3 DNA: TGTGCCAGCTCACGAGGGAGATCGGAGACCCAGTACTTC.

The V gene is TRBV6-5, the J gene TRBJ2-5; 8 bases are shared with TRBD2. There are 14 residues in the CDR3. Germline CDR1 MNHEY, CDR2 SVGAGI. V lost 6 bases and J lost 1; bases outside the gene matches: 4. The CDR3 sequence: CASRTRGAQETQYF. The CDR3 region has the DNA TGTGCCAGCAGGACGCGGGGGGCCCAAGAGACCCAGTACTTC.

This sequence joins TRBV7-2 and TRBJ2-7; weak D call: TRBD2 (5 bases). Germline V gives CDR1 SGHTA, CDR2 FQGNSA. Trimming removed 5 bases at V and 0 bases at J, with 17 bases between. CDR3 size: 16 residues. The CDR3 loop reads CASSAIHGRGSYEQYF. Written as DNA, the CDR3 is TGTGCCAGCAGCGCAATTCATGGACGGGGCTCCTACGAGCAGTACTTC.

This clone was detected once. The genes are TRBV5-4 and TRBJ2-3, with 11 bases identical to TRBD2. Germline CDR1 is SGHNT and CDR2 is YYREEE (reference sequence). This CDR3 is 17 amino acids long. Germline trimming cut 4 bases from V and 0 bases from J; bases unmatched to any gene: 7. The DNA of the CDR3 is TGTGCCAGCAGCCCACGACTAGCGGGATCTAGCACAGATACGCAGTATTTT. Amino acid sequence: CASSPRLAGSSTDTQYF.

V is TRBV5-6 and J is TRBJ2-7; D perhaps matches TRBD2 (5 bases). The CDR3 is 15 residues long. The V and J ends lost 2 bases and 2 bases respectively, with 14 bases between them. The germline V gene encodes CDR1 SGHDT and CDR2 YYEEEE. CDR3: CASSLGAGAPYEQYF. DNA for the CDR3: TGTGCCAGCAGCTTAGGTGCGGGTGCCCCCTACGAGCAGTACTTC.

The chain joins TRBV6-5 to TRBJ2-1, with 7 bases identical to TRBD2. The V segment lost 8 bases and the J segment 1 base; nucleotides outside the gene matches: 8. Germline-derived CDR1 and CDR2 are MNHEY and SVGAGI. The CDR3 sequence is 15 residues long. CDR3 nucleotide sequence: TGTGCCAGCTTTAGGCTAGCGGTATCCTACAATGAGCAGTTCTTC. Its protein is CASFRLAVSYNEQFF.

The genes are TRBV11-2 and TRBJ2-1; 10 nucleotides align to TRBD2. The trim removed 6 bases at V and 0 bases at J, leaving 8 bases unmatched. Germline CDR1 is SGHAT and CDR2 is FQNNGV. CDR3 length: 17 amino acids. CDR3 protein: CASRLSGGPSSYNEQFF. The CDR3 coding sequence is TGTGCCAGCAGACTTAGCGGGGGGCCGAGCTCCTACAATGAGCAGTTCTTC.

This chain uses TRBV29-1 with TRBJ2-7, with 7 nucleotides matching TRBD1. The CDR3 sequence is 13 residues long. Looked up from germline, CDR1 is SQVTM and CDR2 is ANQGSEA. V lost 7 bases, J lost 0 bases, and 6 bases stayed unmatched. The CDR3 reads CSAQGDSSYEQYF. The CDR3 region has the DNA TGCAGCGCCCAGGGGGATAGCTCCTACGAGCAGTACTTC.

The rearrangement joins TRBV7-2 to TRBJ2-3, with TRBD2 as a possible D gene (6 bases). Trimming left V 1 base short and J 0 bases short, with 17 bases between. CDR3 length: 18 amino acids. Germline CDR1 reads SGHTA; CDR2 reads FQGNSA. CDR3 sequence reads: CASSLGWRDLASTDTQYF. In DNA form, the CDR3 reads TGTGCCAGCAGCTTAGGTTGGCGGGACCTGGCTAGCACAGATACGCAGTATTTT.

This chain joins TRBV18 and TRBJ2-7; 9 nucleotides agree with TRBD1. V was pared by 6 bases and J by 3 bases, with 0 bases of the junction left unmatched. This CDR3 is 12 amino acids long. CDR1 is KGHSH, CDR2 LQKENI, per germline. CDR3 DNA sequence: TGTGCCAGCTCGGACAGGGGCTACGAGCAGTACTTC. Translation: CASSDRGYEQYF.

The count of this clone is one. The chain uses TRBV25-1 and TRBJ1-2; D gene uncertain. The CDR3 is 13 residues long. The germline V and J ends were trimmed by 4 bases and 4 bases, with 10 bases remaining between them. Germline CDR1 MGHDK, CDR2 SYGVNS. The chain's CDR3 is CASSVDEGYGYTF. The CDR3 DNA sequence: TGTGCCAGCAGTGTGGACGAGGGCTATGGCTACACCTTC.

The CDR3 protein is CASSLGRLQTANEKLFF. Here the CDR3 DNA reads TGTGCCAGCAGCTTGGGCCGACTCCAGACAGCGAATGAAAAACTGTTTTTT. J is TRBJ1-4 and V is TRBV5-8; perhaps TRBD1 as D (5 bases). The CDR3 totals 17 residues. V lost 0 bases, J lost 5 bases, and 17 bases lay in between. Germline CDR1 is SGHTS and CDR2 is YDEGEE. Variable domain in full (rest from reference TRBV5-8 and TRBJ1-4): EAGVTQSPTHLIKTRGQQATLRCSPISGHTSVYWYQQALGLGLQFLLWYDEGEERNRGNFPPRFSGRQFPNYSSELNVNALELEDSALYLCASSLGRLQTANEKLFFGSGTQLSVL.

J is TRBJ2-3 and V is TRBV10-2, with a weak D call TRBD2 (6 bases). This CDR3 region has 16 residues. Trimming shortened V by 3 bases and J by 1 base, and 14 bases separated the two germline ends. Germline-derived CDR1 and CDR2 are WSHSY and SAAADI. CDR3 sequence (DNA): TGCGCCAGCAGTGATGAGCCTAGCGACGGCACAGATACGCAGTATTTT. Residues: CASSDEPSDGTDTQYF.

The chain has TRBV20-1 and TRBJ1-5, with D possibly matching TRBD1 (5 bases). Trimming removed 6 bases at V and 11 bases at J, with 14 bases between. The CDR3 extends over 11 amino acids. In germline, CDR1 is DFQATT, CDR2 SNEGSKA (reference sequence). The CDR3 DNA sequence: TGCAGTGCCCTTATGGCAGGGACCCAGCATTTT. Residues: CSALMAGTQHF.

The chain recombines TRBV10-1 with TRBJ2-1; D may be TRBD2 (6 bases). Trimming cost V 3 bases and J 3 bases, with 15 bases left between them. Germline-derived CDR1 and CDR2 are WNHNN and SYGVQD (reference sequence). This CDR3 is built from 16 residues. DNA for the CDR3: TGCGCCAGCAGTGACGGAGGGACGGGTAGCTACAATGAGCAGTTCTTC. It translates to CASSDGGTGSYNEQFF.

The chain employs TRBV30 and TRBJ2-3; D possibly corresponds to TRBD1 (6 bases). The CDR3 is 15 amino acids. Deletions cut 4 bases from V and 0 bases from J, with 14 bases between. Germline V gene sequence: CDR1 GTSNPN, CDR2 SVGIG (reference sequence). CDR3 DNA sequence: TGTGCCTGGACAACAGGGTCCCTTAGCACAGATACGCAGTATTTT. Residues: CAWTTGSLSTDTQYF.